This is a list of T cell receptor beta chains from one sample in a study of shared clonotypes between healthy human individuals. TCRdb's copy holds only in-frame clones and misses some; the assay was immunoSEQ multiplex PCR. The data show about 470,000 clones, with roughly 77% seen just once and 13% held by the top ten. The sequenced sample was PBMCs. The receptors come from a woman in her thirties or forties in good health. Some clones in this sample may be carry-over from other donors' samples. CDR3s include the opening cysteine and the closing phenylalanine or tryptophan.

CDR3 protein	CDR3 length	V gene	J gene
CASSTRQDTQYF	12	TRBV11-1	TRBJ2-3
CASREQEGTAYEQYF	15	TRBV19	TRBJ2-7
CASSRSGRAANEQFF	15	TRBV7-3	TRBJ2-1
CASSPPGDGNTIYF	14	TRBV18	TRBJ1-3
CASRPFIAGGHNEQFF	16	TRBV7-2	TRBJ2-1
CASSLGQAGYTF	12	TRBV28	TRBJ1-2
CASSLVLAASTDTQYF	16	TRBV7-8	TRBJ2-3
CASSRRGTSGEEQFF	15	TRBV19	TRBJ2-1
CASSPGTGNQPQHF	14	TRBV18	TRBJ1-5
CASSRSRTSGRRDNEQFF	18	TRBV4-3	TRBJ2-1
CASSPSGSVETQYF	14	TRBV18	TRBJ2-5
CASSIGPGGGRETQYF	16	TRBV19	TRBJ2-5
CASSPGGETEAFF	13	TRBV18	TRBJ1-1
CAAPRVPSYEQYF	13	TRBV28	TRBJ2-7
CASSSGLAGVNEQFF	15	TRBV5-5	TRBJ2-1
CSVDRQGDEQFF	12	TRBV29-1	TRBJ2-1
CASSLSGSSLAAHEQFF	17	TRBV7-2	TRBJ2-1
CASKFQAPRFF	11	TRBV6-4	TRBJ1-4
CASSPRAQETQYF	13	TRBV18	TRBJ2-5
CASSLGQGSDTQYF	14	TRBV7-9	TRBJ2-3
CASSLVGEAFF	11	TRBV7-9	TRBJ1-1
CASSYLSGAQETQYF	15	TRBV6-5	TRBJ2-5
CASSPQNNYGYTF	13	TRBV5-4	TRBJ1-2
CASSWGYEQYF	11	TRBV27	TRBJ2-7
CAIHPREFRYGYTF	14	TRBV7-9	TRBJ1-2
CASSSWTSNNEQFF	14	TRBV27	TRBJ2-1
CAWSVAGGGNQPQHF	15	TRBV30	TRBJ1-5
CAYPPEQYF	9	TRBV12-2	TRBJ2-7
CASSTRYQETQYF	13	TRBV7-3	TRBJ2-5
CASSGQVEDQPQHF	14	TRBV2	TRBJ1-5
CASTPGETSYNEQFF	15	TRBV19	TRBJ2-1
CASSLRGSSYNEQFF	15	TRBV27	TRBJ2-1
CASSQGDRARQYF	13	TRBV4-2	TRBJ2-3
CASSQDHALGYEQYF	15	TRBV4-3	TRBJ2-7
CASSYSFGYNEQFF	14	TRBV6-5	TRBJ2-1
CASSQLLSGRTNNEQFF	17	TRBV4-1	TRBJ2-1
CAISASSGRLDEQFF	15	TRBV10-3	TRBJ2-1